The 30 T cell receptor beta chains listed next were all sequenced from one sample in a study of blood T cell repertoires in COVID-19. Assay: immunoSEQ multiplex PCR; the TCRdb copy retains only in-frame clones and omits some. The sample lists fewer than 700,000 clones, 85% to 90% seen once, with around 8% in the top ten. The sequenced material came from peripheral blood. These receptors came from a woman in her fifties or sixties with COVID-19, enrolled during active disease.

In its sample, this clone was seen once. The rearrangement uses TRBV6-1 and TRBJ2-6; possibly TRBD1 for D (5 bases). V gave up 3 bases and J gave up 6 bases, with 18 bases separating them. Germline V gene data show CDR1 as MNHNS and CDR2 as SASEGT. The CDR3 loop spans 17 amino acids. The CDR3 region is CASSEARGVGEANVLTF. The CDR3 DNA reads TGTGCCAGCAGTGAGGCAAGGGGTGTTGGGGAGGCCAACGTCCTGACTTTC.

V gene TRBV2 combines with J gene TRBJ2-3; 7 bases are a match to TRBD1. Germline-derived CDR1 and CDR2 are SNHLY and FYNNEI. This CDR3 is built from 15 residues. Losses at the gene ends were 4 bases for V and 0 bases for J; bases not matched to a gene: 4. CDR3: CASSGQGYSTDTQYF. The CDR3 coding sequence is TGTGCCAGCAGTGGACAGGGCTATAGCACAGATACGCAGTATTTT.

This clone occurred once. V usage is TRBV5-1 and J usage is TRBJ2-3; TRBD2 is a possible D gene (7 bases). The CDR3 sequence is 16 residues long. Trimming took off 2 bases at V and 5 bases at J, with 18 bases between the two ends. Germline V lookup: CDR1 SGHRS, CDR2 YFSETQ. The CDR3 region is CASSFLTGGRGDTQYF. The CDR3 nucleotides are TGCGCCAGCAGCTTCCTCACGGGGGGCCGTGGAGATACGCAGTATTTT.

V gene TRBV6-5 combines with J gene TRBJ2-7, with 7 bases that match TRBD1. CDR1 and CDR2 (germline): MNHEY, SVGAGI. V was pared by 5 bases and J by 2 bases, with 9 bases of the junction left unmatched. The CDR3 consists of 15 residues. The CDR3 DNA sequence: TGTGCCAGCAGTAGAGCAGGGGGAATGACCTACGAGCAGTACTTC. Residues: CASSRAGGMTYEQYF.

The V gene is TRBV5-1, the J gene TRBJ1-1; 9 bases fit TRBD1. The V segment lost 0 bases and the J segment 4 bases; nucleotides outside the gene matches: 4. CDR1 and CDR2 from the germline V gene are SGHRS and YFSETQ. The CDR3 sequence is 15 residues long. CDR3 residues: CASSLAGQGITEAFF. The DNA of the CDR3 is TGCGCCAGCAGCTTGGCGGGACAGGGTATCACTGAAGCTTTCTTT.

The chain carries TRBV12-3 or TRBV12-4 and TRBJ1-1; D gene unclear. This CDR3 region has 13 residues. Between the trimmed V and J ends, which lost 8 bases and 0 bases, there was a span of 10 bases. CDR3 DNA: TGTGCCAGCGGAGGACGTGTGAACACTGAAGCTTTCTTT. Its translation is CASGGRVNTEAFF.

The genes are TRBV2 and TRBJ2-1; tentatively, D is TRBD2 (7 bases). This CDR3 is built from 14 residues. Per the germline V gene, CDR1 is SNHLY and CDR2 is FYNNEI. Trimming removed 7 bases from V and 9 bases from J, with 19 bases in between. The CDR3 nucleotides are TGTGCCAGCATCCGTAGGGGGGGGGACGGTGAGCAGTTCTTC. Translating it yields CASIRRGGDGEQFF.

This clone was detected a few times. The chain carries TRBV11-2 and TRBJ1-5, with 7 bases matching TRBD1. J was trimmed by 7 bases and V by 1 base; bases with no gene match: 7. Germline V lookup: CDR1 SGHAT, CDR2 FQNNGV. CDR3 length: 15 residues. CDR3 residues: CASSLAFGTDQPQHF. The CDR3 coding sequence is TGTGCCAGCAGCTTAGCTTTCGGGACAGACCAGCCCCAGCATTTT.

This chain connects TRBV6-5 to TRBJ1-2; 9 bases are shared with TRBD1. The CDR3 contains 15 residues. V trimming: 10 bases; J trimming: 8 bases; junction bases outside the gene matches: 17. CDR1 and CDR2 (germline): MNHEY, SVGAGI. The CDR3 DNA reads TGTGCCATCCCGGGACAGGGATCCCGTAAGGAGGGCTACACCTTC. It specifies CAIPGQGSRKEGYTF.

This chain joins TRBV30 and TRBJ2-3; possibly TRBD1 for D (5 bases). The V end was cut by 1 base, the J end by 1 base, with 9 bases between. The CDR3 totals 14 residues. In germline, CDR1 is GTSNPN, CDR2 SVGIG (reference sequence). CDR3 in DNA: TGTGCCTGGAGTGGGGGCGGTCGCACAGATACGCAGTATTTT. It is translated as CAWSGGGRTDTQYF.

The genes are TRBV27 and TRBJ2-7; 7 nucleotides agree with TRBD2. Germline lookup yields CDR1 MNHEY and CDR2 SMNVEV (reference sequence). CDR3 length equals 12 residues. The J segment lost 1 base and the V segment lost 6 bases, leaving 0 bases of the junction unmatched. The CDR3 protein is CASSGRSYEQYF. The CDR3 coding sequence is TGTGCCAGCAGCGGGAGGTCCTACGAGCAGTACTTC.

J is TRBJ1-1 and V is TRBV9; TRBD1 might be the D (5 bases). The V and J ends lost 1 base and 4 bases respectively, with 8 bases between them. The CDR3 has 13 amino acids. Germline CDR1 and CDR2: SGDLS and YYNGEE. The CDR3 DNA reads TGTGCCAGCAGCGTAATGCAGGGCACTGAAGCTTTCTTT. Its protein is CASSVMQGTEAFF.

This clone came up once. The chain employs TRBV28 and TRBJ1-2; tentative D call: TRBD1 (5 bases). The germline CDR1 and CDR2 sequences are MDHEN and SYDVKM. The CDR3 is made up of 12 amino acids. Trimming left V 5 bases short and J 5 bases short, with 9 bases between. The CDR3 loop is CASSTQGYGYTF. As DNA, the CDR3 is TGTGCCAGCAGTACTCAGGGATATGGCTACACCTTC.

V usage is TRBV6-5 and J usage is TRBJ2-7, with TRBD2 identical over 10 bases. Germline assignment: CDR1 MNHEY and CDR2 SVGAGI. The CDR3 covers 15 residues. Trimming at V came to 0 bases and at J to 2 bases, leaving 1 base not matched to a gene. The CDR3 DNA sequence: TGTGCCAGCAGTTACTCTCTAGCGGGGGCCTACGAGCAGTACTTC. It codes for CASSYSLAGAYEQYF.

This clone was recorded once. The CDR3 is CASSERRGAVRANEQFF. The CDR3, as DNA: TGCGCCAGCAGTGAGAGACGGGGGGCAGTTAGGGCCAATGAGCAGTTCTTC. The chain combines TRBV10-2 with TRBJ2-1, with D possibly TRBD2 on 7 matching bases. The CDR3 totals 17 residues. V was trimmed by 2 bases and J by 6 bases, leaving 20 bases between them. The germline V gene encodes CDR1 WSHSY and CDR2 SAAADI.

J is TRBJ2-1 and V is TRBV3-1 (or the pseudogene TRBV3-2), with TRBD2 identical over 10 bases. This CDR3 has 16 residues. Germline assignment: CDR1 LGHDT and CDR2 YNNKEL (reference sequence). V trimming: 4 bases; J trimming: 8 bases; junction bases outside the gene matches: 11. CDR3 residues: CASSRRERGGWDEQFF. The CDR3 coding sequence is TGTGCCAGCAGCCGTAGAGAGCGGGGGGGCTGGGATGAGCAGTTCTTC.

The V and J genes are TRBV30 and TRBJ2-1; 7 bases are shared with TRBD2. Trimming took 6 bases from V and 7 from J; bases not matched to a gene: 6. The CDR3 sequence is 12 residues long. Germline CDR1 reads GTSNPN; CDR2 reads SVGIG (reference sequence). The CDR3: CACAGGRNEQFF. The CDR3 region has the DNA TGTGCCTGTGCCGGGGGGAGAAATGAGCAGTTCTTC.

The V call is TRBV5-1, the J call TRBJ1-3; 7 bases fit TRBD1. The length of the CDR3 is 18 residues. Trimming removed 1 base from V and 2 bases from J; junction bases left unmatched: 12. Germline V gene sequence: CDR1 SGHRS, CDR2 YFSETQ. CDR3 nucleotides: TGCGCCAGCAGCTTGAATCTTTTGGGGCAGGGGGCTGGAAACACCATATATTTT. Protein sequence: CASSLNLLGQGAGNTIYF.

The genes are TRBV30 and TRBJ1-2; the D is unclear. This CDR3 has 12 residues. V was trimmed by 2 bases and J by 5 bases, leaving 9 bases between them. Germline values: CDR1 GTSNPN, CDR2 SVGIG (reference sequence). CDR3 sequence: CAWSLQTYGYTF. CDR3 DNA sequence: TGTGCCTGGAGTCTCCAGACTTATGGCTACACCTTC.

The chain recombines TRBV21-1 with TRBJ2-1; the table's D call of TRBD2 was not tested on the DNA. TRBV21-1 is termed a pseudogene. This CDR3 comprises 14 residues. As DNA, the CDR3 is TGTGCCAGCAGCATATGGACACGGGGGAGGAAGCAGTTCTTC. This translates into CASSIWTRGRKQFF.

The rearrangement links TRBV30 to TRBJ1-2; D is ambiguous. Trimming removed 0 bases from V and 6 bases from J, with 11 bases in between. CDR3 size: 13 residues. Germline assignment: CDR1 GTSNPN and CDR2 SVGIG (reference sequence). The DNA for the CDR3 is TGTGCCTGGAGTGTAGGAGAACCGAATGGCTACACCTTC. Translation gives CAWSVGEPNGYTF.

The gene calls are TRBV24-1 and TRBJ1-4, with TRBD1 as a possible D gene (5 bases). The V end lost 4 bases, the J end lost 7 bases, and 15 bases lay between the germline ends. Germline assignment: CDR1 KGHDR and CDR2 SFDVKD. The CDR3 has 15 amino acids. In DNA form, the CDR3 reads TGTGCCACCAGTGAACTGACAGCGTTTGGTGAAAAACTGTTTTTT. Amino acids: CATSELTAFGEKLFF.

The chain couples TRBV2 to TRBJ2-5, with 9 nucleotides matching TRBD2. With V trimmed by 8 bases and J by 1 base, 5 bases remained unmatched. Germline loops: CDR1 SNHLY, CDR2 FYNNEI. CDR3 size: 14 residues. Written as DNA, the CDR3 is TGTGCCAGCGGCCAAGCGGGGGGCCAAGAGACCCAGTACTTC. The encoded protein is CASGQAGGQETQYF.

The chain employs TRBV30 and TRBJ2-7; D possibly corresponds to TRBD1 (6 bases). Per germline, CDR1 GTSNPN and CDR2 SVGIG (reference sequence). This CDR3 has 15 residues. Trimming cost V 2 bases and J 5 bases, with 19 bases left between them. Here the CDR3 DNA reads TGTGCCTGGAGTAAGTTGCGGCAGGGGCTCAACGAGCAGTACTTC. It codes for CAWSKLRQGLNEQYF.

CDR3 sequence reads: CASSLGQGFTDTQYF. The CDR3 DNA follows: TGTGCCAGCAGCCTCGGACAGGGTTTTACAGATACGCAGTATTTT. The chain couples TRBV3-1 (or the pseudogene TRBV3-2) to TRBJ2-3; 8 bases align to TRBD1. The CDR3 has 15 amino acids. V was pared by 4 bases and J by 3 bases, with 6 bases of the junction left unmatched. Germline CDR1 and CDR2: LGHDT and YNNKEL (reference sequence).

The chain joins TRBV3-1 (or the pseudogene TRBV3-2) to TRBJ1-1, with 11 nucleotides matching TRBD1. CDR1 is LGHDT, CDR2 YNNKEL, per germline (reference sequence). CDR3 length: 15 residues. V dropped 4 bases and J dropped 4; count of bases not matched to a gene: 5. The CDR3 loop reads CASSPGTGGFTEAFF. The CDR3 bases are TGTGCCAGCAGCCCCGGGACAGGGGGTTTCACTGAAGCTTTCTTT.

The chain employs TRBV7-2 and TRBJ2-3; the D is unclear. Per the germline V gene, CDR1 is SGHTA and CDR2 is FQGNSA. This CDR3 spans 14 amino acids. V lost 0 bases, J lost 3 bases, and 7 bases lay in between. In DNA, the CDR3 is TGTGCCAGCAGCTTAGCCGTCTCTACAGATACGCAGTATTTT. Protein product: CASSLAVSTDTQYF.

To note about this clone: A read error may be the cause here, since a much bigger clone is one base away. The same CDR3 is also encoded by other DNA sequences in this sample. The chain combines TRBV20-1 with TRBJ1-1; D is possibly TRBD1 (6 bases). The CDR3 is 11 amino acids. CDR1 DFQATT and CDR2 SNEGSKA come from the germline V gene (reference sequence). The V end was cut by 5 bases, the J end by 8 bases, with 12 bases between. CDR3 sequence reads: CSAAPGQEAFF. CDR3 sequence (DNA): TGCAGTGCTGCTCCGGGACAAGAAGCTTTCTTT.

The rearrangement joins TRBV6-2 or TRBV6-3 to TRBJ1-2; D possibly corresponds to TRBD1 (5 bases). Between the trimmed V and J ends, which lost 0 bases and 6 bases, there was a span of 11 bases. The CDR3 has 14 residues. The V gene's germline CDR1 is MNHEY and CDR2 SVGEGT. The CDR3 nucleotides are TGTGCCAGCAGTTACTCGAACAGGCCTGATGGCTACACCTTC. As protein: CASSYSNRPDGYTF.

The rearrangement uses TRBV7-9 and TRBJ2-3; TRBD2 aligns across 10 bases. Germline CDR1 is SEHNR and CDR2 is FQNEAQ (reference sequence). The junction had 9 bases not matched to a gene; V was cut back by 5 bases and J by 1 base. There are 17 residues in the CDR3. CDR3 protein: CASSLFSSGGRTDTQYF. The CDR3 bases are TGTGCCAGCAGCCTATTTTCTAGCGGGGGCCGCACAGATACGCAGTATTTT. The whole variable domain, remainder taken from reference TRBV7-9 and TRBJ2-3, is DTGVSQNPRHKITKRGQNVTFRCDPISEHNRLYWYRQTLGQGPEFLTYFQNEAQLEKSRLLSDRFSAERPKGSFSTLEIQRTEQGDSAMYLCASSLFSSGGRTDTQYFGPGTRLTVL.